The present TCR beta chain was sequenced within a study of blood T cell repertoires in COVID-19. Study as a whole: From the United States, Italy and Spain came samples of acute and convalescent COVID-19.

As originally analysed: Reference gene primers were amplified, and this amplification served to estimate nucleated cell counts. Measured with immunoSEQ multiplex PCR; TCRdb has only the in-frame clones, and not every one. The DNA was the basis for D and trimming; V, J and clone size are from that table. The sample lists about 150,000 clones; roughly 78% were seen once. The CDR3 has 16 residues. V dropped 0 bases and J dropped 0 bases, with 11 bases sitting between them. Germline V gene data show CDR1 as SGHRS and CDR2 as YFSETQ. J is TRBJ2-3 and V is TRBV5-1, with D perhaps TRBD1 (5 bases). The receptor's source is a human donor with acute or convalescent COVID-19. The donor label of this sample is uncertain. Sequences were obtained from peripheral blood. The CDR3 coding sequence is TGCGCCAGCAGCTTGGATAGGGGCCCTAGCACAGATACGCAGTATTTT. Translation: CASSLDRGPSTDTQYF.